The sequence of this TCR beta chain was determined in a study of blood T cells in healthy people across ages. Findings and caveats of the study: TCR beta diversity, measured per million T cells, fell in a roughly linear way with age. It was found that TCR beta diversity correlated strongly with the percentage of naive T cells.

A second PCR, run for about 7 to 11 cycles, used a sample-barcoded 5' primer plus a J-beta primer mix. A template-switch adaptor that had 12 random nucleotides put a tag on each cDNA molecule. TCRdb passed the 5' RACE reads through MiXCR, listing each CDR3 protein once. The sample includes about 640,000 distinct CDR3 sequences, around three fifths of them seen just once. CDR1 and CDR2 from the germline V gene are MNHNS and SASEGT. The germline V and J ends were trimmed by 7 bases and 5 bases, with 11 bases remaining between them. The CDR3 covers 12 residues. Each sample provided at least 6 micrograms of extracted total RNA. Note on this clonotype: Antigen unknown.

V and J are TRBV6-1 and TRBJ2-5, with a weak D call TRBD1 (7 bases). What was sequenced was blood. The origin of this receptor is a man aged 55-75 years in good health. The CDR3 region has the DNA TGTGCCAGCAAGGCAGGGGGGGAGACCCAGTACTTC. It specifies CASKAGGETQYF.